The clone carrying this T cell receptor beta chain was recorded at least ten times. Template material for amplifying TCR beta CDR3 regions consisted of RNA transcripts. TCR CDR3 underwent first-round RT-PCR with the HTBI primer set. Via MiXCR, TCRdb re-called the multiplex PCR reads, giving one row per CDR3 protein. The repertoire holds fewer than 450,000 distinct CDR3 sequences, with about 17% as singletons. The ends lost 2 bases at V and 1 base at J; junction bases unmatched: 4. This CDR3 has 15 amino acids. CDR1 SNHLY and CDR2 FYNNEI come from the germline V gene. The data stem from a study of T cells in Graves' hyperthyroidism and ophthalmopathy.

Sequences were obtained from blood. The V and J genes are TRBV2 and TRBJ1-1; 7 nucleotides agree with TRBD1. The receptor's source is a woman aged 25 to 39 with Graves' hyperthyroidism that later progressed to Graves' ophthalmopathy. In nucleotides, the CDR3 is TGTGCCAGCAGTGAACTGGACAGGCCGAACACTGAAGCTTTCTTT. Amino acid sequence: CASSELDRPNTEAFF.